Listed below are T cell receptor beta chains from one sample, sequenced in a study of naive and memory T cell subsets. Using its own MiXCR run on the UMI-ligation and nested PCR reads, TCRdb lists one record per CDR3 protein. The table has roughly 150,000 distinct CDR3 sequences, under 25% seen once; the top ten hold about 0.57%. The sample was naive CD8+ T cells from blood. All receptors derive from a human donor in good health. Each CDR3 is given with its conserved first and last residue. The D gene is left open where the match is weak. Expanded clones get a size class; other rows say once, few or many, or leave the size out.

j_gene,v_gene,d_gene,abundance,CDR3aa,CDR3nt
TRBJ1-5,TRBV20-1,.,few,CSARVGGSRPQHF,TGCAGTGCTAGAGTTGGGGGTTCACGGCCCCAGCATTTT
TRBJ1-2,TRBV9,.,.,CASSVEQGAPLGWGYTF,TGTGCCAGCAGCGTAGAACAGGGCGCGCCTCTCGGGTGGGGCTACACCTTC
TRBJ2-3,TRBV29-1,TRBD1,few,CSAMDRVTDTQYF,TGCAGCGCTATGGACAGGGTGACAGATACGCAGTATTTT
TRBJ2-1,TRBV11-3,TRBD2,few,CASSFKASGRGNEQFF,TGTGCCAGCAGCTTTAAGGCTAGCGGGAGAGGGAATGAGCAGTTCTTC
TRBJ2-1,TRBV20-1,.,.,CSATKGSEQFF,TGCAGTGCCACCAAAGGTTCTGAGCAGTTCTTC
TRBJ2-1,TRBV12-3/TRBV12-4,TRBD1,.,CASSTTGGWLGEQFF,TGTGCCAGCAGTACAACAGGGGGATGGCTAGGTGAGCAGTTCTTC
TRBJ1-1,TRBV19,.,.,CATFGYTEAFF,TGTGCCACCTTTGGGTACACTGAAGCTTTCTTT
TRBJ2-7,TRBV7-9,TRBD1,few,CASSSLDRGEFYEQYF,TGTGCCAGCAGCTCCCTGGACAGGGGGGAGTTTTACGAGCAGTACTTC
TRBJ2-1,TRBV28,.,few,CASTPKGYSYNEQFF,TGTGCCAGCACCCCAAAGGGATACTCCTACAATGAGCAGTTCTTC
TRBJ2-5,TRBV25-1,.,few,CASSELGQETQYF,TGTGCCAGCAGTGAATTAGGCCAAGAGACCCAGTACTTC
TRBJ2-7,TRBV12-3/TRBV12-4,.,few,CASSSGGTALYEQYF,TGTGCCAGCAGTTCCGGCGGGACAGCCCTCTACGAGCAGTACTTC
TRBJ2-7,TRBV14,.,few,CASSQVQRDEQYF,TGTGCCAGCAGCCAAGTCCAGCGCGACGAGCAGTACTTC
TRBJ1-1,TRBV27,TRBD1,.,CASSSTGGLNTEAFF,TGTGCCAGCAGTTCGACAGGGGGTCTGAACACTGAAGCTTTCTTT
TRBJ2-7,TRBV12-3/TRBV12-4,TRBD2,many,CASSPSGSYEQYF,TGTGCCAGCAGCCCCAGCGGGAGCTACGAGCAGTACTTC
TRBJ2-2,TRBV6-5,TRBD2,few,CASSYGTGGITGELFF,TGTGCCAGCAGTTACGGGACGGGAGGGATTACCGGGGAGCTGTTTTTT
TRBJ2-7,TRBV29-1,.,many,CSVVVQGNEQYF,TGCAGCGTTGTCGTCCAGGGGAACGAGCAGTACTTC
TRBJ2-7,TRBV12-3/TRBV12-4,.,.,CASSLAGHLGDEQYF,TGTGCCAGCAGTTTAGCGGGACACCTTGGAGACGAGCAGTACTTC
TRBJ2-1,TRBV5-1,.,.,CASSLKRSQNYNEQFF,TGCGCCAGCAGCCTTAAAAGGAGTCAGAACTACAATGAGCAGTTCTTC
TRBJ2-2,TRBV29-1,.,few,CSVYSGISNTGELFF,TGCAGCGTTTACTCGGGAATTTCGAACACCGGGGAGCTGTTTTTT
TRBJ2-1,TRBV7-2,TRBD1,.,CASSLYGGTGGVGNEQFF,TGTGCCAGCAGCTTATATGGGGGGACAGGGGGCGTTGGGAATGAGCAGTTCTTC
TRBJ2-7,TRBV20-1,TRBD2,few,CSAMWSGRYEQYF,TGCAGTGCTATGTGGAGCGGGAGATACGAGCAGTACTTC
TRBJ2-7,TRBV29-1,.,few,CSVEAADSSYEQYF,TGCAGCGTTGAAGCCGCGGACAGCTCCTACGAGCAGTACTTC
TRBJ1-1,TRBV29-1,.,.,CSVISGDTEAFF,TGCAGCGTGATCTCAGGGGACACTGAAGCTTTCTTT
TRBJ2-7,TRBV28,TRBD2,few,CASREGGQGLAGELTSYEQYF,TGTGCCAGCAGAGAGGGGGGACAAGGACTAGCGGGAGAGTTGACGTCCTACGAGCAGTACTTC
TRBJ2-1,TRBV28,TRBD2,.,CASSLWSGGPGNEQFF,TGTGCCAGCAGTTTATGGTCGGGAGGGCCGGGCAATGAGCAGTTCTTC
TRBJ2-1,TRBV4-1,.,many,CASSQTDNEQFF,TGCGCCAGCAGCCAAACGGACAATGAGCAGTTCTTC
TRBJ2-7,TRBV20-1,.,few,CSIDEQYF,TGCAGTATCGACGAGCAGTACTTC
TRBJ2-1,TRBV29-1,.,.,CSVARQERNNEQFF,TGCAGCGTAGCCCGACAGGAGCGAAACAATGAGCAGTTCTTC
TRBJ2-1,TRBV7-8,TRBD2,.,CASSLGLAGGDNEQFF,TGTGCCAGCAGCTTAGGCCTAGCGGGAGGGGACAATGAGCAGTTCTTC
TRBJ2-1,TRBV6-6,.,.,CASSYSKSELRNEQFF,TGTGCCAGCAGTTACTCGAAGTCTGAGTTGAGAAATGAGCAGTTCTTC
TRBJ2-1,TRBV28,.,many,CASSPTGYEQFF,TGTGCCAGCAGTCCGACAGGATACGAGCAGTTCTTC
TRBJ2-3,TRBV5-6,TRBD1,.,CASSSGTGIRDTQYF,TGTGCCAGCAGCTCGGGGACAGGGATTAGGGATACGCAGTATTTT
TRBJ1-1,TRBV27,TRBD1,few,CATLLLRDRDTEAFF,TGTGCCACCCTATTACTCCGGGACAGGGACACTGAAGCTTTCTTT
TRBJ2-7,TRBV29-1,.,.,CSVVYRETYEQYF,TGCAGCGTTGTTTACAGGGAGACCTACGAGCAGTACTTC
TRBJ1-6,TRBV28,.,.,CASSPMDYNSPLHF,TGTGCCAGCAGTCCGATGGATTATAATTCACCCCTCCACTTT
TRBJ1-2,TRBV27,.,many,CASSFGANYGYTF,TGTGCCAGCAGTTTTGGGGCTAACTATGGCTACACCTTC
TRBJ2-7,TRBV20-1,.,.,CSARAGDGYEQYF,TGCAGTGCTAGAGCGGGAGATGGGTACGAGCAGTACTTC
TRBJ2-1,TRBV5-1,TRBD2,.,CASSWEGTSGSSEQFF,TGCGCCAGCAGCTGGGAGGGGACTAGCGGGAGTTCTGAGCAGTTCTTC
TRBJ2-7,TRBV20-1,.,.,CSARTRTFNEQYF,TGCAGTGCTAGGACTAGGACCTTCAACGAGCAGTACTTC
TRBJ2-2,TRBV28,TRBD1,few,CASGTGDTGELFF,TGTGCCAGCGGGACAGGGGACACCGGGGAGCTGTTTTTT
TRBJ2-1,TRBV5-5,.,.,CASSPVLGGTLYEQFF,TGTGCCAGCAGCCCCGTCCTCGGTGGTACCCTATATGAGCAGTTCTTC
TRBJ1-5,TRBV7-2,TRBD1,few,CASSSRGANNQPQHF,TGTGCCAGCAGTTCCAGGGGGGCGAACAATCAGCCCCAGCATTTT
TRBJ1-5,TRBV28,.,.,CASKADGNHQPQHF,TGTGCCAGCAAAGCGGACGGGAACCATCAGCCCCAGCATTTT